The 14 T cell receptor beta chains listed next were all sequenced from one sample in a study of T cell responses to AZD1222 COVID-19 vaccine. Generated by immunoSEQ multiplex PCR, the TCRdb table keeps only in-frame clones and is missing some. The repertoire includes 86,000 or so clones, over 85% of them detected once, and 2.2% sits in the top ten. The sample here was peripheral blood, taken on day 0 of AZD1222 vaccination. These receptors originate from an adult in good health.

This clone occurred once. The CDR3 nucleotides read TGCGCCAGCAGCATAGGGACAGGGATCCTGTCGACAGATACGCAGTATTTT. This sequence encodes CASSIGTGILSTDTQYF. This sequence joins TRBV5-1 and TRBJ2-3, with 9 bases matching TRBD1. Germline V CDR1 and CDR2: SGHRS, YFSETQ. This CDR3 spans 17 amino acids. Unmatched junction bases numbered 12, after V lost 4 bases and J lost 3 bases.

This chain uses TRBV18 with TRBJ1-6, with 7 bases identical to TRBD1. After removal of 1 base from V and 7 bases from J, the junction contained 7 bases not matched to a gene. In germline, CDR1 is KGHSH, CDR2 LQKENI. The CDR3 totals 16 residues. The CDR3 DNA is TGTGCCAGCTCACCACTCCCCGGGACAGAGAATTCACCCCTCCACTTT. This encodes CASSPLPGTENSPLHF.

V usage is TRBV18 and J usage is TRBJ2-7; D is ambiguous. Trimming pared 1 base from V and 7 bases from J, leaving 11 bases between. Germline V lookup: CDR1 KGHSH, CDR2 LQKENI. CDR3 length equals 13 residues. The CDR3 nucleotides are TGTGCCAGCTCACCACGGACGGAGTCGGAGCAGTACTTC. Residues: CASSPRTESEQYF.

The rearrangement links TRBV2 to TRBJ2-7; possibly TRBD1 for D (6 bases). The V gene's germline CDR1 is SNHLY and CDR2 FYNNEI. The CDR3 totals 16 residues. Deletions cut 7 bases from V and 5 bases from J, with 24 bases between. CDR3 region: CASNGDRRLLRNEQYF. The CDR3, as DNA: TGTGCCAGCAACGGCGACAGGCGCCTTCTCAGAAACGAGCAGTACTTC.

V gene TRBV30 combines with J gene TRBJ1-2; D gene ambiguous. The CDR3 sequence is 13 residues long. The V end was cut by 0 bases, the J end by 2 bases, with 7 bases between. CDR1 is GTSNPN and CDR2 is SVGIG in the germline V gene (reference sequence). The CDR3 DNA reads TGTGCCTGGAGTGTACAAACAAACTATGGCTACACCTTC. Protein: CAWSVQTNYGYTF. The full variable domain, its missing parts supplied by reference TRBV30 and TRBJ1-2, is SQTIHQWPATLVQPVGSPLSLECTVEGTSNPNLYWYRQAAGRGLQLLFYSVGIGQISSEVPQNLSASRPQDRQFILSSKKLLLSDSGFYLCAWSVQTNYGYTFGSGTRLTVV.

This chain links TRBV27 with TRBJ2-3; D is possibly TRBD1 or TRBD2 (6 bases each). Per the germline V gene, CDR1 is MNHEY and CDR2 is SMNVEV (reference sequence). The CDR3 has 15 amino acids. V was cut by 5 bases and J by 5 bases, with 17 bases left in between. CDR3 amino acids: CASSPRRGSGDTQYF. CDR3 bases: TGTGCCAGCAGTCCTAGGAGGGGGAGCGGAGATACGCAGTATTTT.

This rearrangement joins TRBV5-5 to TRBJ1-2; D remains unclear. Germline values: CDR1 SGHKS, CDR2 YYEKEE (reference sequence). V was cut by 3 bases and J by 4 bases, with 10 bases left in between. The CDR3 extends over 13 amino acids. In DNA, the CDR3 is TGTGCCAGCAGCTCCACCCTTGTCTATGGCTACACCTTC. Protein: CASSSTLVYGYTF.

The rearrangement uses TRBV6-5 and TRBJ2-7; no definite D call. From germline, CDR1 is MNHEY and CDR2 SVGAGI. This CDR3 has 11 residues. Trimming stripped 6 bases from V and 4 bases from J, with 7 bases between. The CDR3 loop reads CASRLSYEQYF. The CDR3 bases are TGTGCCAGCAGATTAAGTTACGAGCAGTACTTC.

This rearrangement joins TRBV5-6 to TRBJ1-4; D may be TRBD1 (6 bases). This CDR3 is built from 16 residues. V gave up 1 base and J gave up 1 base, with 11 bases separating them. Per the germline V gene, CDR1 is SGHDT and CDR2 is YYEEEE. The CDR3 spells CASSLRGTQTNEKLFF. In DNA, the CDR3 is TGTGCCAGCAGCTTGAGGGGGACCCAAACTAATGAAAAACTGTTTTTT.

The chain couples TRBV2 to TRBJ2-2; possible D gene TRBD2, 6 bases. This CDR3 is built from 14 residues. CDR1 and CDR2 (germline): SNHLY, FYNNEI. V was pared by 4 bases and J by 7 bases, with 13 bases between. The DNA of the CDR3 is TGTGCCAGCAGTGGCGAAGGGGAGGTCGGGGAGCTGTTTTTT. This gives the protein CASSGEGEVGELFF.

The chain has TRBV7-9 and TRBJ1-1, with D perhaps TRBD1 (5 bases). Between the trimmed V and J ends, which lost 1 base and 4 bases, there was a span of 13 bases. Germline CDR1 SEHNR, CDR2 FQNEAQ (reference sequence). The CDR3 totals 15 residues. In DNA, the CDR3 is TGTGCCAGCAGCTTAGAGGGACGAATAGGCACTGAAGCTTTCTTT. Its translation is CASSLEGRIGTEAFF.

This chain uses TRBV7-9 with TRBJ1-1; no clear D gene. The CDR3 is 12 amino acids. Germline assignment: CDR1 SEHNR and CDR2 FQNEAQ (reference sequence). V lost 6 bases to trimming and J lost 10 bases, with 15 bases between them. The CDR3 DNA reads TGTGCCAGCAGGCCCCAGACCGGGGTAGCTTTCTTT. This gives the protein CASRPQTGVAFF.

The CDR3 DNA reads TGCAGCGTTCGGGGCCCAAGGGATGGCTACACCTTC. It encodes CSVRGPRDGYTF. This sequence joins TRBV29-1 and TRBJ1-2, with D possibly matching TRBD1 (5 bases). The CDR3 totals 12 residues. Looked up from germline, CDR1 is SQVTM and CDR2 is ANQGSEA. The germline V and J ends were trimmed by 5 bases and 6 bases, with 13 bases remaining between them. The whole variable domain, filled in from reference TRBV29-1 and TRBJ1-2, reads SAVISQKPSRDICQRGTSLTIQCQVDSQVTMMFWYRQQPGQSLTLIATANQGSEATYESGFVIDKFPISRPNLTFSTLTVSNMSPEDSSIYLCSVRGPRDGYTFGSGTRLTVV.

The rearrangement uses TRBV3-1 (or the pseudogene TRBV3-2) and TRBJ1-1; D perhaps matches TRBD1 (6 bases). Trimming removed 4 bases at V and 2 bases at J, with 11 bases between. Per germline, CDR1 LGHDT and CDR2 YNNKEL (reference sequence). The CDR3 extends over 14 amino acids. The CDR3 is CASSPRGGNTEAFF. The CDR3 DNA sequence: TGTGCCAGCAGCCCCAGGGGAGGCAACACTGAAGCTTTCTTT.